The 26 T cell receptor beta chains in this list originate from one sample, sequenced in a study of T-cell reconstitution after alpha-beta-depleted transplantation in children. This sample's TCRbeta library carried unique molecular identifier barcodes. Via MiXCR, TCRdb re-called the PCR reads, giving one row per CDR3 protein. The table has hundreds of thousands of distinct CDR3 sequences, about an eighth seen once. Sample: PBMCs, taken before TCRalphabeta/CD19-depleted stem cell transplant. All receptors come from a girl between 2 and 10 years old with congenital amegakaryocytic thrombocytopenia, due to receive a stem cell transplant.

The chain carries TRBV30 and TRBJ2-7; 9 bases match TRBD1. V lost 4 bases and J lost 0; bases outside the gene matches: 7. Germline CDR1 is GTSNPN and CDR2 is SVGIG (reference sequence). This CDR3 is built from 15 residues. DNA of the CDR3: TGTGCCTGGACCGGGACAGGGTTCCCCTCCTACGAGCAGTACTTC. Translated: CAWTGTGFPSYEQYF.

In regard to this clonotype: A single base separates this from a much larger clone, so it may be a read error. This rearrangement joins TRBV12-3 or TRBV12-4 to TRBJ1-2; 8 bases map to TRBD1. The CDR3 totals 17 residues. The chain's CDR3 is CASTNGTGFLSRYGDTF. CDR3 DNA: TGTGCCAGCACTAACGGGACAGGCTTTTTATCCCGCTATGGCGACACCTTC.

There are a few counts of this clonotype. The J gene is TRBJ2-3, the V gene TRBV4-2; perhaps TRBD2 as D (5 bases). Trimming stripped 4 bases from V and 1 base from J, with 15 bases between. The CDR3 is 16 amino acids. The germline gives CDR1 LGHNA, CDR2 YNFKEQ. CDR3 coding DNA: TGTGCCAGCAGCCCCCCCCCCGCGGGTGGCACAGATACGCAGTATTTT. Encoded protein: CASSPPPAGGTDTQYF.

V and J are TRBV14 and TRBJ2-1; maybe TRBD2 (5 bases). Germline V gives CDR1 SGHDN, CDR2 FVKESK. The CDR3 runs to 15 residues. Deletions cut 4 bases from V and 7 bases from J, with 17 bases between. The CDR3 region has the DNA TGTGCCAGCAGCCCTAATTATCCCCCGGGGAATGAGCAGTTCTTC. The encoded protein is CASSPNYPPGNEQFF. The full variable domain, rest sourced from reference TRBV14 and TRBJ2-1, is EAGVTQFPSHSVIEKGQTVTLRCDPISGHDNLYWYRRVMGKEIKFLLHFVKESKQDESGMPNNRFLAERTGGTYSTLKVQPAELEDSGVYFCASSPNYPPGNEQFFGPGTRLTVL.

This clonotype turned up a few times. Germline and junction disagree at one end, which may indicate a read error. The CDR3 is CSVEDSRDTQYF. CDR3 nucleotide sequence: TGCAGCGTTGAAGATAGCAGAGATACGCAGTATTTT. The genes are TRBV29-1 and TRBJ2-3; D call uncertain. Per germline, CDR1 SQVTM and CDR2 ANQGSEA. The CDR3 spans 12 residues.

This clonotype was seen a few times. The conserved closing phenylalanine or tryptophan is absent in this CDR3, likely reflecting a read error. It is unclear where the CDR3 begins or ends on the DNA, so no DNA is shown, and the CDR3 is as TCRdb lists it. V usage is TRBV12-5 and J usage is TRBJ2-1; the table's TRBD2 call for D was not verified on the DNA. The CDR3 has 12 amino acids, counting both end residues. The germline V gene encodes CDR1 LGHNT and CDR2 FRNRAP. CDR3 sequence reads: CASGLASLTSAV.

There are many counts of this clonotype. The J gene is TRBJ2-3, the V gene TRBV28, with no clear D. Germline lookup yields CDR1 MDHEN and CDR2 SYDVKM. V was cut by 3 bases and J by 6 bases, with 16 bases left in between. The CDR3 is 15 residues long. The CDR3 coding sequence is TGTGCCAGCAGTTTCCCAGCCAACTGGCTTGATACGCAGTATTTT. Translating it yields CASSFPANWLDTQYF.

The sample holds a few counts of this clonotype. This sequence joins TRBV5-5 and TRBJ2-5, with D perhaps matching TRBD1 (5 bases). V lost 3 bases to trimming and J lost 1 base, with 13 bases between them. The germline CDR1 and CDR2 sequences are SGHKS and YYEKEE (reference sequence). This CDR3 comprises 15 residues. Written as DNA, the CDR3 is TGTGCCAGCAGCTACGTGCTTAGGGGCCAAGAGACCCAGTACTTC. Its protein is CASSYVLRGQETQYF.

At least ten counts were recorded for this clonotype. The chain is built from TRBV6-1 and TRBJ1-4; unclear D gene. There are 15 residues in the CDR3. Trimming shortened V by 5 bases and J by 6 bases, and 16 bases separated the two germline ends. Looked up from germline, CDR1 is MNHNS and CDR2 is SASEGT. The CDR3 DNA sequence: TGTGCCAGCAGTCCCTACCGTCCTGGGTATGAAAAACTGTTTTTT. As protein: CASSPYRPGYEKLFF.

The sample holds many counts of this clonotype. The V and J genes are TRBV4-1 and TRBJ2-1; no definite D call. The germline V gene has CDR1 MGHRA and CDR2 YSYEKL. The CDR3 runs to 17 residues. Trimming took off 1 base at V and 0 bases at J, with 13 bases between the two ends. CDR3 DNA: TGCGCCAGCAGCCAAGGATGGCCTGTCGCCTCCTACAATGAGCAGTTCTTC. It translates to CASSQGWPVASYNEQFF.

This clonotype was counted at least ten times. The chain joins TRBV27 to TRBJ1-2; D remains unclear. This CDR3 region has 13 residues. The V and J ends lost 0 bases and 8 bases respectively, with 10 bases between them. Germline values: CDR1 MNHEY, CDR2 SMNVEV (reference sequence). CDR3: CASSLSRSLGYTF. The CDR3 DNA reads as TGTGCCAGCAGTTTATCCCGTTCCCTCGGCTACACCTTC.

This rearrangement joins TRBV5-1 to TRBJ2-7; TRBD2 matches 12 bases. The CDR3 has 17 residues. Germline assignment: CDR1 SGHRS and CDR2 YFSETQ. V lost 0 bases to trimming and J lost 1 base; unmatched junction nucleotides: 5. The CDR3 loop is CASSLAAGTSGSYEQYF. As DNA, the CDR3 is TGCGCCAGCAGCTTGGCCGCGGGGACTAGCGGGTCCTACGAGCAGTACTTC.

This clonotype has only a few counts. V and J are TRBV29-1 and TRBJ2-3; D is perhaps TRBD2 (5 bases). The CDR3 has 18 amino acids. CDR1 SQVTM and CDR2 ANQGSEA come from the germline V gene. Trimming pared 5 bases from V and 0 bases from J, leaving 24 bases between. CDR3 region: CSVYHGLPPRESTDTQYF. The CDR3 bases are TGCAGCGTTTACCATGGACTTCCACCTAGGGAAAGCACAGATACGCAGTATTTT.

This clonotype occurred many times. The chain's CDR3 is CASSSLTRDNEQFF. The CDR3 DNA follows: TGCGCCAGCAGCTCCCTGACTCGAGACAATGAGCAGTTCTTC. The chain couples TRBV5-1 to TRBJ2-1; D ambiguous. CDR1 is SGHRS and CDR2 is YFSETQ in the germline V gene. The CDR3 contains 14 residues. Trimming removed 3 bases at V and 5 bases at J, with 12 bases between.

This clonotype was seen many times. The V gene is TRBV20-1, the J gene TRBJ2-7; TRBD1 matches 8 bases. The junction had 2 bases not matched to a gene; V was cut back by 4 bases and J by 3 bases. Germline V gene sequence: CDR1 DFQATT, CDR2 SNEGSKA (reference sequence). The CDR3 is made up of 12 amino acids. CDR3 residues: CSAKGTGYEQYF. In DNA, the CDR3 is TGCAGTGCTAAGGGGACAGGCTACGAGCAGTACTTC.

There are many counts of this clonotype. This sequence joins TRBV29-1 and TRBJ2-7, with a weak D call TRBD1 (6 bases). The CDR3 covers 13 residues. Per germline, CDR1 SQVTM and CDR2 ANQGSEA. V was clipped by 4 bases and J by 7 bases, with 17 bases between them. This chain's CDR3 is CSVVGTSLVEQYF. The CDR3 DNA follows: TGCAGCGTTGTAGGGACAAGCCTTGTGGAGCAGTACTTC.

In this sample, this clonotype turned up a few times. V is TRBV5-1 and J is TRBJ2-7, with 12 bases aligning to TRBD2. The CDR3 is 18 amino acids. Germline V CDR1 and CDR2: SGHRS, YFSETQ. V trimming: 0 bases; J trimming: 3 bases; junction bases outside the gene matches: 10. For the CDR3, the DNA is TGCGCCAGCAGCTTGGTACCTAGCGGGAGGGCCGTCTACTACGAGCAGTACTTC. Its translation: CASSLVPSGRAVYYEQYF.

As to this clonotype: A much larger clone differs from this one at a single base, so this may be a read error. This chain links TRBV11-2 with TRBJ2-7; 8 bases map to TRBD2. The CDR3 runs 14 residues. The germline V gene has CDR1 SGHAT and CDR2 FQNNGV. CDR3 in DNA: TGTGCCAGCAGCTTCCCGGGGGGGTGCTACGAGCCGTACTTC. It yields the protein CASSFPGGCYEPYF.

This clonotype was seen at least ten times. Relative to the germline gene, one junction end is altered; a read error may explain this. The V call is TRBV5-5, the J call TRBJ2-3; the D is unclear. From germline, CDR1 is SGHKS and CDR2 YYEKEE (reference sequence). This CDR3 has 14 amino acids. The CDR3 coding sequence is TGTGCCAGTAGCTTTCAAGGGCTCAGAGATACGCAGTATTTT. It translates to CASSFQGLRDTQYF.

This clonotype was detected only a few times. The chain couples TRBV5-1 to TRBJ2-2; the D is unclear. The CDR3 extends over 12 amino acids. Germline V lookup: CDR1 SGHRS, CDR2 YFSETQ. V was cut by 7 bases and J by 7 bases, with 11 bases left in between. CDR3: CASGYLDGELFF. The CDR3 coding sequence is TGCGCCAGCGGCTACTTGGACGGGGAGCTGTTTTTT.

In its sample, this clonotype was seen many times. The chain carries TRBV28 and TRBJ2-5; D might be TRBD1 or TRBD2, each matching 5 bases. The ends were cut back, 6 bases at V and 9 bases at J, with 17 bases in the middle. CDR1 is MDHEN, CDR2 SYDVKM, per germline. The CDR3 has 13 amino acids. CDR3 sequence reads: CASRGDGLRAQYF. The CDR3 region has the DNA TGTGCCAGCAGGGGGGACGGCCTAAGGGCCCAGTACTTC.

The sample holds many counts of this clonotype. This chain joins TRBV29-1 and TRBJ2-3; 9 positions agree with TRBD2. CDR3 size: 16 residues. CDR1 and CDR2 from the germline V gene are SQVTM and ANQGSEA. J was trimmed by 4 bases and V by 4 bases; bases with no gene match: 12. The CDR3 loop is CSVGGGRGRGPDTQYF. CDR3 sequence (DNA): TGCAGCGTTGGCGGCGGGAGGGGTCGGGGCCCAGATACGCAGTATTTT.

This clonotype was counted at least ten times. The chain joins TRBV12-3 or TRBV12-4 to TRBJ2-1, with D uncertain. Trimming pared 6 bases from V and 6 bases from J, leaving 12 bases between. The CDR3 is 13 residues long. CDR3 region: CASSQPVSNEQFF. DNA for the CDR3: TGTGCCAGCAGCCAACCGGTGAGCAATGAGCAGTTCTTC.

This clonotype has ten or more counts. J is TRBJ2-1 and V is TRBV20-1; 10 bases fit TRBD2. V lost 5 bases to trimming and J lost 4 bases; unmatched junction nucleotides: 8. CDR3 length: 15 residues. The germline V gene encodes CDR1 DFQATT and CDR2 SNEGSKA (reference sequence). The CDR3 nucleotides read TGCAGTGCTCGCCCTAGCGGGAGAAAGTACAATGAGCAGTTCTTC. The encoded protein is CSARPSGRKYNEQFF.

This clonotype was detected ten times or more. This chain uses TRBV5-1 with TRBJ2-1; TRBD1 agrees at 10 bases. Trimming took 2 bases from V and 8 from J; bases not matched to a gene: 7. The CDR3 runs to 15 residues. The germline V gene has CDR1 SGHRS and CDR2 YFSETQ. CDR3 nucleotide sequence: TGCGCCAGCAGCTTAGGACAGGGGGTAGTGCATGAGCAGTTCTTC. Translation gives CASSLGQGVVHEQFF.

The J gene is TRBJ2-1, the V gene TRBV11-2; 14 nucleotides line up with TRBD2. The length of the CDR3 is 17 residues. J was trimmed by 8 bases and V by 4 bases; bases with no gene match: 10. Germline CDR1 SGHAT, CDR2 FQNNGV. CDR3 in amino acids: CASSSRTSGRKGDEQFF. CDR3 in DNA: TGTGCCAGCAGCTCCCGGACTAGCGGGAGGAAAGGTGATGAGCAGTTCTTC. The full variable domain, rest sourced from reference TRBV11-2 and TRBJ2-1, is EAGVAQSPRYKIIEKRQSVAFWCNPISGHATLYWYQQILGQGPKLLIQFQNNGVVDDSQLPKDRFSAERLKGVDSTLKIQPAKLEDSAVYLCASSSRTSGRKGDEQFFGPGTRLTVL.